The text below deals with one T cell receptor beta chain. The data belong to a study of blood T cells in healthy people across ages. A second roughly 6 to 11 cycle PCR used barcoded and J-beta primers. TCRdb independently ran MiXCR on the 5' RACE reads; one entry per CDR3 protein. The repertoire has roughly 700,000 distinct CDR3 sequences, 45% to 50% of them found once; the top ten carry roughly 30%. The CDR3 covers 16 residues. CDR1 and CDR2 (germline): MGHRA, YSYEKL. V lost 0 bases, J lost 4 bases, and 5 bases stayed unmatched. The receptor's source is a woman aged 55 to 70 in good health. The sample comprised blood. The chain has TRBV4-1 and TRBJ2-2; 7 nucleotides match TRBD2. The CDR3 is CASSQEGGSITGELFF. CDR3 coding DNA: TGCGCCAGCAGCCAAGAGGGCGGGAGTATCACCGGGGAGCTGTTTTTT.